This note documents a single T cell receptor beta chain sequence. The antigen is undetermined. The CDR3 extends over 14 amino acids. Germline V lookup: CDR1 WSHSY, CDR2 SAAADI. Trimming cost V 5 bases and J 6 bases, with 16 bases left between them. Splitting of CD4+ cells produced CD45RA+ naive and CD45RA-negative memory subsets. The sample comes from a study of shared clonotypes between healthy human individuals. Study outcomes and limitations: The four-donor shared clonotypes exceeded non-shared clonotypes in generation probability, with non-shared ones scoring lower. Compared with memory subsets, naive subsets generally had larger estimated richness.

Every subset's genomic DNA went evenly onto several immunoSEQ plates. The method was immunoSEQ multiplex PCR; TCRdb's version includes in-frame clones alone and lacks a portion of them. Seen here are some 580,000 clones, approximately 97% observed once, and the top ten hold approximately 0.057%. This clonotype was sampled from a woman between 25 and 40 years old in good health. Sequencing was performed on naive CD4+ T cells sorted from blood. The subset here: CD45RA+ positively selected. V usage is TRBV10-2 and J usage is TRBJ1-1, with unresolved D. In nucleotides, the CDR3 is TGCGCCAGCAGTCACCGTGGGGTCGGGTCTGAAGCTTTCTTT. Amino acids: CASSHRGVGSEAFF.